This T cell receptor beta chain was sequenced for a study of beta chain features in type 1 diabetes. Study-wide findings and caveats: Using cDNA template may skew counts toward highly expressing activated cells.

Since all of the isolated RNA was reverse transcribed, expressed TCRB transcripts were what got sequenced. Average reads for naive, central memory and regulatory T cell samples were several million. Sequenced by immunoSEQ multiplex PCR; TCRdb stores in-frame clones only, minus some. In the table there are around 430,000 clones, 30% of which are singletons. This clone has only a few counts. Its antigen remains unknown. CDR3 length equals 15 residues. Trimming took 6 bases from V and 3 from J, leaving 16 bases between them. Germline-derived CDR1 and CDR2 are MDHEN and SYDVKM. The TCR sequence derives from a young man in good health. The rearrangement uses TRBV28 and TRBJ2-3, with D possibly matching TRBD1 (5 bases). The source material was naive CD4+ T cells from blood. CDR3 region: CASRNRGGRTDTQYF. CDR3 coding DNA: TGTGCCAGCAGGAATAGGGGTGGGCGTACAGATACGCAGTATTTT.